Each of the 28 T cell receptor beta chains below was sequenced from the same sample in a study of OX40 agonist ivuxolimab in advanced cancers. Receptor libraries were prepared by the immunoSEQ multiplex PCR assay. TCRdb re-hosts the immuneACCESS table, in-frame sequences only. Its copies lack some clones; in the studies checked, an unresolved V gene accounts for under half of them, and the cause for the rest is not known. The sample table records 65,000 to 95,000 clones; approximately 94% of these occur just once. The ten largest account for 9.6% of the sample. Sequencing used CD4+ or CD8+ T cells sorted from blood, obtained in a trial of the OX40 agonist ivuxolimab. The receptors shown here come from an adult with an advanced solid tumor such as melanoma, head and neck, liver or kidney cancer.

This chain connects TRBV6-5 to TRBJ2-1, with 7 positions matching TRBD1. CDR1 MNHEY and CDR2 SVGAGI come from the germline V gene. The CDR3 totals 15 residues. V lost 0 bases and J lost 5; bases outside the gene matches: 4. The CDR3 loop is CASSYSPGGHNEQFF. As DNA, the CDR3 is TGTGCCAGCAGTTACTCTCCAGGGGGACACAATGAGCAGTTCTTC.

The rearrangement uses TRBV28 and TRBJ2-7; D possibly corresponds to TRBD2 (6 bases). The CDR3 is 17 amino acids. Trimming cost V 2 bases and J 3 bases, with 20 bases left between them. Germline lookup yields CDR1 MDHEN and CDR2 SYDVKM. DNA of the CDR3: TGTGCCAGCAGTTTAGGGGTTGGGAGGAGGCAATACTACGAGCAGTACTTC. Translated, it gives CASSLGVGRRQYYEQYF.

This sequence joins TRBV6-5 and TRBJ2-7, with D maybe TRBD2 (6 bases). Germline CDR1 is MNHEY and CDR2 is SVGAGI. Deletions cut 2 bases from V and 7 bases from J, with 12 bases between. This CDR3 region has 13 residues. Written as DNA, the CDR3 is TGTGCCAGCAGTTACACGCGGGAAGGTGAGCAGTACTTC. Translation: CASSYTREGEQYF.

The J gene is TRBJ2-7, the V gene TRBV5-4; TRBD2 agrees at 7 bases. Trimming cost V 4 bases and J 7 bases; bases outside gene matches: 5. The germline CDR1 and CDR2 sequences are SGHNT and YYREEE (reference sequence). This CDR3 spans 12 amino acids. This CDR3 is CASSGGGVEQYF. The CDR3 DNA sequence: TGTGCCAGCAGCGGGGGGGGTGTGGAGCAGTACTTC.

J is TRBJ2-7 and V is TRBV29-1; 10 bases are shared with TRBD2. Unmatched junction bases numbered 13, after V lost 0 bases and J lost 5 bases. Germline loops: CDR1 SQVTM, CDR2 ANQGSEA. This CDR3 has 17 amino acids. CDR3 bases: TGCAGCGTTGAAGATCCTGTGGGGGCTAGCGGGAGTGACGAGCAGTACTTC. Protein sequence: CSVEDPVGASGSDEQYF.

CDR3 nucleotide sequence: TGTGCCAGCAGCTTAACGGTCAATGAGCAGTTCTTC. This gives the protein CASSLTVNEQFF. The chain joins TRBV5-6 to TRBJ2-1; no clear D. CDR3 length equals 12 residues. CDR1 is SGHDT and CDR2 is YYEEEE in the germline V gene. V lost 2 bases to trimming and J lost 6 bases, with 6 bases between them.

This CDR3 reads CSVSTASYEQYF. As DNA, the CDR3 is TGCAGCGTTTCGACAGCTTCCTACGAGCAGTACTTC. The gene calls are TRBV29-1 and TRBJ2-7, with D perhaps matching TRBD1 (5 bases). Germline V gene sequence: CDR1 SQVTM, CDR2 ANQGSEA. Trimming cost V 5 bases and J 1 base, with 9 bases left between them. This CDR3 contains 12 residues.

The chain couples TRBV5-1 to TRBJ1-5; no clear D. The CDR3 sequence is 16 residues long. The germline V gene encodes CDR1 SGHRS and CDR2 YFSETQ. The V and J ends lost 4 bases and 4 bases respectively, with 18 bases between them. Here the CDR3 reads CASSPMAFGENQPQHF. The CDR3 coding sequence is TGCGCCAGCAGCCCGATGGCCTTCGGGGAAAATCAGCCCCAGCATTTT. Full variable domain (missing parts from reference TRBV5-1 and TRBJ1-5): KAGVTQTPRYLIKTRGQQVTLSCSPISGHRSVSWYQQTPGQGLQFLFEYFSETQRNKGNFPGRFSGRQFSNSRSEMNVSTLELGDSALYLCASSPMAFGENQPQHFGDGTRLSIL.

This chain connects TRBV7-9 to TRBJ2-7, with TRBD2 as a possible D gene (6 bases). The CDR3 length is 13 residues. V lost 4 bases to trimming and J lost 5 bases, with 12 bases between them. Germline values: CDR1 SEHNR, CDR2 FQNEAQ (reference sequence). CDR3 amino acids: CASSSRDKDEQYF. For the CDR3, the DNA is TGTGCCAGCAGCTCGCGGGATAAGGACGAGCAGTACTTC.

This sequence joins TRBV5-1 and TRBJ2-1; TRBD2 is a possible D gene (7 bases). This CDR3 contains 16 residues. Per germline, CDR1 SGHRS and CDR2 YFSETQ. V lost 0 bases and J lost 4, with 14 bases in between. The CDR3 loop is CASSLDAGALYNEQFF. The CDR3 DNA reads as TGCGCCAGCAGCTTGGACGCGGGGGCACTATACAATGAGCAGTTCTTC.

J is TRBJ1-5 and V is TRBV7-6; 11 positions agree with TRBD1. With V trimmed by 5 bases and J by 5 bases, 5 bases remained unmatched. CDR1 and CDR2 (germline): SGHVS, FNYEAQ. CDR3 length equals 15 residues. CDR3 in amino acids: CASSPGTGGDQPQHF. Here the CDR3 DNA reads TGTGCCAGCAGCCCCGGGACAGGGGGGGATCAGCCCCAGCATTTT.

The rearrangement joins TRBV11-2 to TRBJ2-7; D remains unclear. Trimming removed 1 base from V and 5 bases from J, with 12 bases in between. CDR1 and CDR2 from the germline V gene are SGHAT and FQNNGV. CDR3 length equals 14 residues. Here the CDR3 reads CASSLVLTLDEQYF. The CDR3 nucleotides are TGTGCCAGCAGCTTAGTGCTCACCCTCGACGAGCAGTACTTC.

The V gene is TRBV5-1, the J gene TRBJ2-7, with D possibly TRBD1 on 5 matching bases. V dropped 0 bases and J dropped 4 bases, with 8 bases sitting between them. Per the germline V gene, CDR1 is SGHRS and CDR2 is YFSETQ. The CDR3 extends over 13 amino acids. Here the CDR3 reads CASSLGQSYEQYF. The CDR3 bases are TGCGCCAGCAGCTTGGGACAGTCGTACGAGCAGTACTTC.

The chain has TRBV29-1 and TRBJ1-1, with D perhaps matching TRBD1 (5 bases). Trimming stripped 4 bases from V and 1 base from J, with 13 bases between. Germline V gives CDR1 SQVTM, CDR2 ANQGSEA. The CDR3 consists of 14 residues. Written as DNA, the CDR3 is TGCAGCGTTGGAGGTCATACAGGGAACACTGAAGCTTTCTTT. Translation: CSVGGHTGNTEAFF.

This chain links TRBV19 with TRBJ2-7, with 8 bases matching TRBD2. This CDR3 comprises 13 residues. Trimming cost V 7 bases and J 2 bases; bases outside gene matches: 4. Germline loops: CDR1 LNHDA, CDR2 SQIVND (reference sequence). The CDR3 protein is CASTPAGAYEQYF. The CDR3 coding sequence is TGTGCCAGTACCCCAGCGGGAGCCTACGAGCAGTACTTC.

The chain carries TRBV4-1 and TRBJ2-3; D uncertain. V was pared by 0 bases and J by 5 bases, with 9 bases between. The germline CDR1 and CDR2 sequences are MGHRA and YSYEKL. There are 14 residues in the CDR3. In nucleotides, the CDR3 is TGCGCCAGCAGCCAAGACCCTTCCTTAGATACGCAGTATTTT. It encodes CASSQDPSLDTQYF.

The genes are TRBV10-3 and TRBJ2-1, with a weak D call TRBD1 (5 bases). The V gene lost 3 bases and the J gene lost 2 bases, with 14 bases spanning the gap. Germline V lookup: CDR1 ENHRY, CDR2 SYGVKD. The CDR3 is made up of 16 amino acids. CDR3 sequence reads: CAISDEAGSAYNEQFF. The DNA for the CDR3 is TGTGCCATCAGTGATGAGGCAGGGTCGGCCTACAATGAGCAGTTCTTC.

The chain uses TRBV7-9 and TRBJ1-1, with D tentatively TRBD1 (6 bases). The CDR3 sequence is 15 residues long. V dropped 5 bases and J dropped 4 bases, with 17 bases sitting between them. Germline V gives CDR1 SEHNR, CDR2 FQNEAQ (reference sequence). As DNA, the CDR3 is TGTGCCAGCAGCCAACACAGGGCGGGAGGCACTGAAGCTTTCTTT. Translated, it gives CASSQHRAGGTEAFF.

The V call is TRBV9, the J call TRBJ2-2; D ambiguous. Germline CDR1 is SGDLS and CDR2 is YYNGEE. The CDR3 runs 15 residues. Trimming took 3 bases from V and 6 from J, leaving 15 bases between them. CDR3 loop: CASSGIISAAGELFF. In DNA form, the CDR3 reads TGTGCCAGCAGCGGTATTATTTCAGCCGCCGGGGAGCTGTTTTTT.

The chain recombines TRBV29-1 with TRBJ1-2; unclear D gene. This CDR3 spans 13 amino acids. The germline CDR1 and CDR2 sequences are SQVTM and ANQGSEA. Between the trimmed V and J ends, which lost 0 bases and 8 bases, there was a span of 13 bases. In DNA form, the CDR3 reads TGCAGCGTTGAAGACGGGCCCAGCGGGGGCTACACCTTC. Amino acids: CSVEDGPSGGYTF.

The rearrangement links TRBV27 to TRBJ1-2; TRBD1 is a possible D gene (5 bases). CDR3 size: 13 residues. Trimming stripped 6 bases from V and 6 bases from J, with 14 bases between. The germline gives CDR1 MNHEY, CDR2 SMNVEV (reference sequence). CDR3 nucleotide sequence: TGTGCCAGCAGCCCAAGGGGCATGGATGGCTACACCTTC. It codes for CASSPRGMDGYTF.

The sample holds many counts of this clone. This chain connects TRBV27 to TRBJ2-2; 9 nucleotides agree with TRBD2. This CDR3 has 17 residues. Germline V CDR1 and CDR2: MNHEY, SMNVEV (reference sequence). Germline trimming cut 3 bases from V and 2 bases from J; bases unmatched to any gene: 7. The CDR3 DNA reads TGTGCCAGCAGTTTTTTCGGACTAGCGATTAACACCGGGGAGCTGTTTTTT. Protein sequence: CASSFFGLAINTGELFF.

CDR3 in amino acids: CASSLSGRGVGKLFF. The CDR3 DNA reads TGTGCCAGCAGTTTATCGGGCAGGGGGGTTGGAAAACTGTTTTTT. J is TRBJ1-4 and V is TRBV27; TRBD1 agrees at 7 bases. The CDR3 totals 15 residues. V lost 0 bases and J lost 10; bases outside the gene matches: 8. In germline, CDR1 is MNHEY, CDR2 SMNVEV (reference sequence).

This rearrangement joins TRBV7-9 to TRBJ2-5; 7 nucleotides line up with TRBD1. The assigned J gene may be wrong: the sequence end matches TRBJ2-7 better. Germline CDR1 reads SEHNR; CDR2 reads FQNEAQ (reference sequence). The CDR3 runs 14 residues. In DNA, the CDR3 is TGTGCCAGCAGCGCCAGGGACAGAGCCTACGAGCAGTACTTC. Protein product: CASSARDRAYEQYF.

The V gene is TRBV27, the J gene TRBJ1-2, with TRBD1 identical over 10 bases. Per germline, CDR1 MNHEY and CDR2 SMNVEV (reference sequence). V lost 2 bases to trimming and J lost 7 bases; unmatched junction nucleotides: 1. The CDR3 runs to 13 residues. CDR3 region: CASSLGTGAGYTF. CDR3 nucleotides: TGTGCCAGCAGTTTAGGGACAGGGGCTGGCTACACCTTC.

This rearrangement joins TRBV28 to TRBJ1-5; D perhaps matches TRBD1 (5 bases). V lost 2 bases and J 6 bases, leaving 14 bases between the germline ends. CDR3 length: 15 residues. Per germline, CDR1 MDHEN and CDR2 SYDVKM. This CDR3 reads CASSLEGIAGQPQHF. The CDR3 DNA is TGTGCCAGCAGTTTAGAGGGGATCGCCGGTCAGCCCCAGCATTTT.

V is TRBV9 and J is TRBJ2-3; tentatively, D is TRBD1 or TRBD2 (6 bases each). V shed 4 bases and J shed 6 bases, with 21 bases lying between them. The CDR3 is 16 residues long. CDR1 SGDLS and CDR2 YYNGEE come from the germline V gene. The CDR3: CASSPVGNGGGDTQYF. The CDR3, as DNA: TGTGCCAGCAGCCCCGTCGGTAACGGAGGGGGGGATACGCAGTATTTT.

The chain employs TRBV7-9 and TRBJ2-3; D is ambiguous. This CDR3 contains 15 residues. The germline V and J ends were trimmed by 1 base and 0 bases, with 8 bases remaining between them. Germline V gene sequence: CDR1 SEHNR, CDR2 FQNEAQ (reference sequence). The CDR3: CASSLGYRSTDTQYF. The CDR3 DNA is TGTGCCAGCAGCTTAGGGTACCGCAGCACAGATACGCAGTATTTT.